This passage covers 31 T cell receptor beta chains from one sample sequenced in a study of blood T cell repertoires in COVID-19. This table comes from immunoSEQ multiplex PCR, and its TCRdb copy is limited to in-frame clones, with some not included. The top ten hold roughly 0.89% of the sample, which has 250,000 or so clones, approximately 91% seen once. The specimen was peripheral blood. The source is a young man with COVID-19, enrolled during active disease.

About this clone itself: This CDR3 is also generated by other DNA sequences in the sample. This sequence joins TRBV12-3 or TRBV12-4 and TRBJ2-1; unclear D gene. V dropped 6 bases and J dropped 1 base, with 7 bases sitting between them. This CDR3 contains 13 residues. The CDR3 DNA sequence: TGTGCCAGCAGCCCCGGGTCCTACAATGAGCAGTTCTTC. Translated, it gives CASSPGSYNEQFF.

This chain connects TRBV7-9 to TRBJ1-2, with D tentatively TRBD1 (6 bases). Germline V CDR1 and CDR2: SEHNR, FQNEAQ (reference sequence). V was clipped by 7 bases and J by 4 bases, with 19 bases between them. This CDR3 has 15 residues. The CDR3 is CASNQNQGFGYGYTF. The CDR3 DNA is TGTGCCAGCAACCAAAATCAGGGGTTTGGCTATGGCTACACCTTC. The complete variable domain, with remaining parts taken from reference TRBV7-9 and TRBJ1-2, reads DTGVSQNPRHKITKRGQNVTFRCDPISEHNRLYWYRQTLGQGPEFLTYFQNEAQLEKSRLLSDRFSAERPKGSFSTLEIQRTEQGDSAMYLCASNQNQGFGYGYTFGSGTRLTVV.

The chain employs TRBV6-5 and TRBJ1-5; 7 bases line up with TRBD1. V trimming: 7 bases; J trimming: 0 bases; junction bases outside the gene matches: 6. In germline, CDR1 is MNHEY, CDR2 SVGAGI. CDR3 length equals 15 residues. This CDR3 reads CASKGTANSNQPQHF. In DNA, the CDR3 is TGTGCCAGCAAAGGGACAGCCAATAGCAATCAGCCCCAGCATTTT.

This chain links TRBV27 with TRBJ1-2; D possibly corresponds to TRBD1 (6 bases). V lost 10 bases to trimming and J lost 4 bases, with 25 bases between them. The CDR3 consists of 16 residues. Germline CDR1 MNHEY, CDR2 SMNVEV (reference sequence). The CDR3 loop is CATRWDGLGAAYGYTF. As DNA, the CDR3 is TGTGCCACCAGATGGGACGGTTTGGGGGCGGCCTATGGCTACACCTTC.

The rearrangement links TRBV3-1 (or the pseudogene TRBV3-2) to TRBJ2-5; D not resolved. Looked up from germline, CDR1 is LGHDT and CDR2 is YNNKEL (reference sequence). The CDR3 runs 12 residues. The ends were cut back, 4 bases at V and 5 bases at J, with 8 bases in the middle. The CDR3 DNA reads TGTGCCAGCAGCCCCTCCGGGGAGACCCAGTACTTC. Translated, it gives CASSPSGETQYF.

The V and J genes are TRBV6-2 or TRBV6-3 and TRBJ1-2, with D unresolved. CDR3 length: 14 amino acids. Trimming took 0 bases from V and 2 from J, leaving 7 bases between them. The germline gives CDR1 MNHEY, CDR2 SVGEGT. CDR3 coding DNA: TGTGCCAGCAGTTACTCGAGCAGGAACTATGGCTACACCTTC. Translated: CASSYSSRNYGYTF.

This rearrangement joins TRBV4-1 to TRBJ1-2, with D possibly TRBD1 on 6 matching bases. V was clipped by 4 bases and J by 3 bases, with 15 bases between them. CDR1 is MGHRA, CDR2 YSYEKL, per germline. The CDR3 sequence is 15 residues long. Here the CDR3 DNA reads TGCGCCAGCAGCCTTGGGGGCTCGGCGGACTATGGCTACACCTTC. Encoded protein: CASSLGGSADYGYTF.

The chain couples TRBV18 to TRBJ2-7; no clear D. V lost 6 bases and J lost 2, with 14 bases in between. Looked up from germline, CDR1 is KGHSH and CDR2 is LQKENI. The length of the CDR3 is 14 residues. CDR3 DNA: TGTGCCAGCTCCCCAGGTTCCTACCCCTACGAGCAGTACTTC. Its protein product is CASSPGSYPYEQYF.

This clone has only one observation. This chain joins TRBV5-1 and TRBJ1-5; no definite D call. The germline CDR1 and CDR2 sequences are SGHRS and YFSETQ. V was shortened by 5 bases and J by 4 bases, with 13 bases between the two germline ends. CDR3 length: 14 residues. The CDR3 DNA is TGCGCCAGCAGGCCTGATGGTGAGAATCAGCCCCAGCATTTT. Its protein is CASRPDGENQPQHF.

The rearrangement joins TRBV5-1 to TRBJ1-1; D might be TRBD1 (5 bases). There are 14 residues in the CDR3. Per the germline V gene, CDR1 is SGHRS and CDR2 is YFSETQ. V shed 1 base and J shed 6 bases, with 13 bases lying between them. The CDR3 coding sequence is TGCGCCAGCAGCTTGTCGCAGGGCCCCTCTGAAGCTTTCTTT. Its translation: CASSLSQGPSEAFF.

The rearrangement links TRBV5-1 to TRBJ2-2; D is perhaps TRBD1 (6 bases). Germline CDR1 reads SGHRS; CDR2 reads YFSETQ. V gave up 4 bases and J gave up 0 bases, with 16 bases separating them. The CDR3 is 17 amino acids. CDR3 DNA: TGCGCCAGCAGCGACCCGACAGGCCGTTCGAACACCGGGGAGCTGTTTTTT. It is translated as CASSDPTGRSNTGELFF.

V usage is TRBV7-3 and J usage is TRBJ2-2; 7 nucleotides match TRBD1. V lost 5 bases, J lost 0 bases, and 9 bases stayed unmatched. Per germline, CDR1 SGHTA and CDR2 FQGTGA. This CDR3 is built from 17 residues. The CDR3 here is CASSPFPGTANTGELFF. CDR3 DNA: TGTGCCAGCAGCCCCTTTCCCGGGACAGCGAACACCGGGGAGCTGTTTTTT.

V is TRBV19 and J is TRBJ1-2; D unresolved. The CDR3 is made up of 14 amino acids. Trimming removed 1 base from V and 5 bases from J, with 11 bases in between. CDR1 and CDR2 from the germline V gene are LNHDA and SQIVND (reference sequence). DNA for the CDR3: TGTGCCAGTAGTATAGGGACGGAGGTATATGGCTACACCTTC. Translating gives CASSIGTEVYGYTF.

The gene calls are TRBV12-3 or TRBV12-4 and TRBJ2-7; weak D call: TRBD1 (5 bases). V lost 6 bases and J lost 6, with 9 bases in between. The CDR3 has 11 amino acids. CDR3: CASRWGGEQYF. In DNA form, the CDR3 reads TGTGCCAGCAGGTGGGGCGGCGAGCAGTACTTC.

The chain recombines TRBV5-4 with TRBJ2-2; 12 bases line up with TRBD1. CDR3 length: 17 amino acids. V dropped 0 bases and J dropped 5; count of bases not matched to a gene: 5. Germline V gene sequence: CDR1 SGHNT, CDR2 YYREEE (reference sequence). Here the CDR3 reads CASSLARDRGRTGELFF. The CDR3 DNA is TGTGCCAGCAGCTTGGCCCGGGACAGGGGGCGAACCGGGGAGCTGTTTTTT.

This clone was seen once. V gene TRBV20-1 combines with J gene TRBJ1-5; a weak D match, TRBD1 (6 bases). V lost 3 bases to trimming and J lost 6 bases, with 6 bases between them. Germline-derived CDR1 and CDR2 are DFQATT and SNEGSKA (reference sequence). The CDR3 extends over 11 amino acids. This CDR3 reads CSASRGQPQHF. The CDR3 DNA sequence: TGCAGTGCTAGCAGGGGTCAGCCCCAGCATTTT.

This chain connects TRBV6-5 to TRBJ1-2, with D perhaps TRBD1 (6 bases). The V gene lost 8 bases and the J gene lost 4 bases, with 20 bases spanning the gap. The germline V gene has CDR1 MNHEY and CDR2 SVGAGI. CDR3 length equals 15 residues. In nucleotides, the CDR3 is TGTGCCAGCGGCCACACCAGGGGAGGGTCCTATGGCTACACCTTC. It specifies CASGHTRGGSYGYTF.

The chain uses TRBV21-1 and TRBJ2-7; TRBD1 is taken as the D call from the table, unchecked against the DNA. TRBV21-1 is classified as a pseudogene. This CDR3 has 15 amino acids. The CDR3 DNA reads as TGTGCCAGCAGCCAACGGGACAGGCGAACCTACGAGCAGTACTTC. Its protein is CASSQRDRRTYEQYF.

This clone showed up just once. The V call is TRBV7-9, the J call TRBJ1-1; 7 nucleotides align to TRBD1. Trimming at V came to 5 bases and at J to 3 bases, leaving 9 bases not matched to a gene. CDR1 and CDR2 (germline): SEHNR, FQNEAQ (reference sequence). The CDR3 totals 15 residues. CDR3 nucleotides: TGTGCCAGCAGCGCCTCGACAGGGCGGTACACTGAAGCTTTCTTT. Its protein product is CASSASTGRYTEAFF.

The chain recombines TRBV10-2 with TRBJ1-1; D ambiguous. With 3 bases removed from V and 1 base from J, the gap between germline ends came to 6 bases. This CDR3 comprises 13 residues. Germline values: CDR1 WSHSY, CDR2 SAAADI. The CDR3 DNA reads TGCGCCAGCAGTGATTGGAGGAACACTGAAGCTTTCTTT. The encoded protein is CASSDWRNTEAFF.

The V call is TRBV11-2, the J call TRBJ2-5, with 9 bases that match TRBD2. With 1 base clipped from V and 1 base from J, the junction kept 4 bases outside the gene matches. The CDR3 consists of 16 residues. The germline CDR1 and CDR2 sequences are SGHAT and FQNNGV. The CDR3 sequence is CASSLASGGLQETQYF. CDR3 in DNA: TGTGCCAGCAGCTTAGCCAGCGGGGGGCTCCAAGAGACCCAGTACTTC.

The chain employs TRBV5-4 and TRBJ1-4; 10 bases are shared with TRBD1. The CDR3 is 16 residues long. The V segment lost 3 bases and the J segment 5 bases; nucleotides outside the gene matches: 7. Germline-derived CDR1 and CDR2 are SGHNT and YYREEE (reference sequence). The CDR3 DNA sequence: TGTGCCAGCAGCTCAGACAGGGGGCGAGAGAATGAAAAACTGTTTTTT. This gives the protein CASSSDRGRENEKLFF.

The rearrangement uses TRBV6-4 and TRBJ1-5, with D unresolved. The CDR3 has 16 residues. Germline loops: CDR1 MRHNA, CDR2 SNTAGT. Trimming removed 8 bases from V and 5 bases from J, with 22 bases in between. CDR3 loop: CASSTEVYRDHQPQHF. As DNA, the CDR3 is TGTGCCAGCTCCACCGAAGTATACAGAGATCATCAGCCCCAGCATTTT.

The chain has TRBV19 and TRBJ2-7; 9 bases are shared with TRBD1. With V trimmed by 4 bases and J by 5 bases, 6 bases remained unmatched. Germline CDR1 reads LNHDA; CDR2 reads SQIVND (reference sequence). The CDR3 contains 14 residues. CDR3 sequence reads: CASSTRTGVHEQYF. The CDR3 DNA reads as TGTGCCAGTAGTACCCGGACAGGGGTCCACGAGCAGTACTTC.

This clone was detected only once. The chain couples TRBV6-1 to TRBJ1-1, with D perhaps matching TRBD1 (5 bases). The CDR3 length is 17 residues. V was shortened by 2 bases and J by 1 base, with 17 bases between the two germline ends. CDR1 and CDR2 (germline): MNHNS, SASEGT. The CDR3 loop reads CASSEWVVGQGNTEAFF. The CDR3, as DNA: TGTGCCAGCAGTGAATGGGTGGTAGGGCAGGGGAACACTGAAGCTTTCTTT.

The CDR3: CASSPFLPQTHQPQHF. CDR3 nucleotides: TGTGCCAGCAGCCCCTTTTTGCCCCAGACTCATCAGCCCCAGCATTTT. V is TRBV3-1 (or the pseudogene TRBV3-2) and J is TRBJ1-5; D unresolved. The germline gives CDR1 LGHDT, CDR2 YNNKEL (reference sequence). The V gene lost 4 bases and the J gene lost 5 bases, with 18 bases spanning the gap. The CDR3 consists of 16 residues.

The chain recombines TRBV25-1 with TRBJ2-1, with a weak D call TRBD1 (5 bases). CDR3 size: 15 residues. Germline-derived CDR1 and CDR2 are MGHDK and SYGVNS. V was trimmed by 1 base and J by 8 bases, leaving 15 bases between them. The CDR3 loop is CASSEWGRAKDEQFF. The DNA of the CDR3 is TGTGCCAGCAGTGAATGGGGCAGGGCTAAAGATGAGCAGTTCTTC.

J is TRBJ1-5 and V is TRBV19; D not certain. The CDR3 is 14 residues long. V was shortened by 3 bases and J by 6 bases, with 12 bases between the two germline ends. Germline V gene lookup returns CDR1 LNHDA and CDR2 SQIVND (reference sequence). CDR3 in DNA: TGTGCCAGTAGTATCTCGGCAGAGGTTCAGCCCCAGCATTTT. Translation: CASSISAEVQPQHF.

The V and J genes are TRBV5-1 and TRBJ1-1, with TRBD1 matching 7 bases. Germline CDR1 and CDR2: SGHRS and YFSETQ. J lost 1 base, V lost 5 bases, and 8 bases had no gene match. The CDR3 extends over 15 amino acids. The CDR3 here is CASSGGSGGNTEAFF. DNA of the CDR3: TGCGCCAGCAGTGGTGGGTCAGGGGGGAACACTGAAGCTTTCTTT.

This sequence joins TRBV18 and TRBJ1-1; D unresolved. Germline V lookup: CDR1 KGHSH, CDR2 LQKENI. This CDR3 is built from 14 residues. Between the trimmed V and J ends, which lost 0 bases and 3 bases, there was a span of 8 bases. CDR3 bases: TGTGCCAGCTCACCACCGAGGGAGTACACTGAAGCTTTCTTT. Translation: CASSPPREYTEAFF. The variable domain in full, with the rest retrieved from reference TRBV18 and TRBJ1-1, is NAGVMQNPRHLVRRRGQEARLRCSPMKGHSHVYWYRQLPEEGLKFMVYLQKENIIDESGMPKERFSAEFPKEGPSILRIQQVVRGDSAAYFCASSPPREYTEAFFGQGTRLTVV.

This clone was seen once. The J gene is TRBJ1-1, the V gene TRBV30; 7 nucleotides line up with TRBD1. Looked up from germline, CDR1 is GTSNPN and CDR2 is SVGIG (reference sequence). V shed 2 bases, J shed 5 bases, and the junction held 5 bases outside the gene matches. CDR3 length: 13 residues. The CDR3 bases are TGTGCCTGGAGTCGACAGGGTGGGACTGAAGCTTTCTTT. Encoded protein: CAWSRQGGTEAFF.